The rows below give T cell receptor beta chains drawn from one sample of a study of patients and donors after allogeneic stem cell transplantation. TCRdb processed the RT-PCR reads anew with MiXCR; each CDR3 protein has one entry. The top ten hold roughly half of the sample, which has 24,000 or so distinct CDR3 sequences, 25% to 35% seen once. The sequenced sample consisted of blood, either unsorted or a sorted T cell fraction (not recorded which). The receptor source for this set is a human donor who was either an allogeneic HSCT recipient or a stem cell or donor lymphocyte infusion donor (not recorded which). It is not recorded whose cells these are; they may come from a transplant donor. The CDR3 runs from the conserved cysteine through the conserved F or W. D genes are given only for firm matches. Expanded clones are given a class, and other clones once, few, many or no size at all.

j_gene	d_gene	abundance	v_gene	len	CDR3nt	CDR3aa
TRBJ1-5	TRBD1	many	TRBV29-1	14	TGCAGCGTCCGACAGGGGGCAGGTAATCAGCCCCAGCATTTT	CSVRQGAGNQPQHF
TRBJ1-2	TRBD1	.	TRBV2	13	TGTGCCAGCACCGGACAGGGCGACTATGGCTACACCTTC	CASTGQGDYGYTF
TRBJ1-6	.	few	TRBV24-1	15	TGTGCCACCAGTGATGGAGGATCCTATAATTCACCCCTCCACTTT	CATSDGGSYNSPLHF
TRBJ1-1	.	few	TRBV12-3/TRBV12-4	11	TGTGCCAGCCATGGGGCAGTTGAAGCTTTCTTT	CASHGAVEAFF
TRBJ1-1	TRBD1	many	TRBV6-6	14	TGTGCCAGCAGTTATGGACAGGGTCACACTGAAGCTTTCTTT	CASSYGQGHTEAFF
TRBJ2-1	TRBD2	many	TRBV20-1	12	TGCAGTGCCCCGGGACTACTCCATGAGCAGTTCTTC	CSAPGLLHEQFF
TRBJ2-5	.	.	TRBV6-2/TRBV6-3	15	TGTGCCAGCGACAGGTCCGGGAACAACGGGAAGACCCAGTACTTC	CASDRSGNNGKTQYF
TRBJ2-5	.	.	TRBV29-1	11	TGCAGCTCTAGGAGGGAAGGGACCCAGTACTTC	CSSRREGTQYF
TRBJ1-2	.	.	TRBV12-3/TRBV12-4	13	TGTGCCAGCAGTTTCGGACAGCCCTATGGCTACACCTTC	CASSFGQPYGYTF
TRBJ2-6	.	.	TRBV28	15	TGTGCCAGCAGTCGTGGGAGGTTTGGGGCCAACGTCCTGACTTTC	CASSRGRFGANVLTF
TRBJ2-7	.	.	TRBV4-2	12	TGTGCCAGCAGCCAAGATAGAAACGAGCAGTACTTC	CASSQDRNEQYF
TRBJ1-4	.	.	TRBV18	16	TGTGCCAGCTCACTTCGGTCGACAGCAACTAATGAAAAACTGTTTTTT	CASSLRSTATNEKLFF
TRBJ1-5	.	.	TRBV12-3/TRBV12-4	16	TGTGCCAGCAGTTCACGGGGAGGAATGAGCAATCAGCCCCAGCATTTT	CASSSRGGMSNQPQHF
TRBJ1-2	.	.	TRBV4-3	16	TGCGCCAGCAGCCAAGATCGGATTTGGGAGTCCTATGGCTACACCTTC	CASSQDRIWESYGYTF
TRBJ2-3	.	few	TRBV24-1	12	TGTGCCACCAGTGGTCAGTTAGATACGCAGTATTTT	CATSGQLDTQYF
TRBJ2-2	TRBD1	.	TRBV7-8	17	TGTGCCAGCAGCGCCCGTCGGGACAGCCCATTCACCGGGGAGCTGTTTTTT	CASSARRDSPFTGELFF
TRBJ1-1	.	.	TRBV7-3	13	TGTGCCAGCAGCGTACAGGACACCGGCAGAGCTTTCTTT	CASSVQDTGRAFF
TRBJ1-1	.	few	TRBV20-1	11	TGCAGTGCTATCGCAGGAACTGAAGCTTTCTTT	CSAIAGTEAFF
TRBJ1-2	.	few	TRBV7-9	13	TGTGCCAGCAGCTTAGCTGGGGGGAATGGCTACACCTTC	CASSLAGGNGYTF
TRBJ1-2	TRBD1	.	TRBV20-1	13	TGCAGTGCTCCGGACAGGGAGGGCTATGGCTACACCTTC	CSAPDREGYGYTF
TRBJ2-2	TRBD2	few	TRBV5-5	13	TGTGCCAGCAGCTACCGGGGGGACCGGGAGCTGTTTTTT	CASSYRGDRELFF
TRBJ2-2	.	.	TRBV5-1	15	TGCGCCAGCAGCTTGGCTCAGGTTAACACCGGGGAGCTGTTTTTT	CASSLAQVNTGELFF
TRBJ2-3	.	.	TRBV5-1	12	TGCGCCAGCAGCTTAGTCACAGATACGCAGTATTTT	CASSLVTDTQYF
TRBJ2-7	.	.	TRBV20-1	11	TGCGGGGGGAGTCTTCATGGCGAGCAGTACTTC	CGGSLHGEQYF
TRBJ2-5	TRBD2	.	TRBV25-1	15	TGTGCCAGCAGTCCTTCCGCGGGGGGGCGAGAGACCCAGTACTTC	CASSPSAGGRETQYF
TRBJ1-1	TRBD1	many	TRBV29-1	15	TGCAGCGTTGAAGGAGGGACAGGGCGGAAAACTGAAGCTTTCTTT	CSVEGGTGRKTEAFF
TRBJ1-1	.	.	TRBV20-1	8	TGCAGTGCCTCGGAAGCTTTCTTT	CSASEAFF
TRBJ1-2	.	few	TRBV6-5	12	TGTGCCAGCAGTAAGGGACCAGGAGGCTACACCTTC	CASSKGPGGYTF
TRBJ1-6	.	medium-sized	TRBV5-1	16	TGCGCCAGCAGCTTGGCGGGACCGGAAAATCATTCACCCCTCCACTTT	CASSLAGPENHSPLHF
TRBJ1-4	.	.	TRBV6-6	11	TGTGCCAGCAGCTCTGACAGAAAACTGTTTTTT	CASSSDRKLFF
TRBJ1-5	TRBD1	few	TRBV20-1	16	TGCAGTGCTAGAAATGGACAGGGAGGCTATTATCAGCCCCAGCATTTT	CSARNGQGGYYQPQHF
TRBJ1-2	.	.	TRBV9	16	TGTGCCAGCAGCCCCCTGGGAGGGTCGAGTAACTATGGCTACACCTTC	CASSPLGGSSNYGYTF
TRBJ2-5	TRBD1	.	TRBV25-1	15	TGTGCCAGCAGTGATTGGACAGGGGGCGCAGAGACCCAGTACTTC	CASSDWTGGAETQYF
TRBJ1-5	TRBD1	many	TRBV10-3	14	TGTGCCATCAAGGGACAGTATAGCAATCAGCCCCAGCATTTT	CAIKGQYSNQPQHF
TRBJ2-3	TRBD2	once	TRBV7-9	15	TGTGCCAGCAGCTCATTAGCGGGGGGGCGAGATACGCAGTATTTT	CASSSLAGGRDTQYF
TRBJ2-5	.	few	TRBV5-4	15	TGTGCCACCGAGACCTCCCCGGGGGCCGGGGAGACCCAGTACTTC	CATETSPGAGETQYF
TRBJ2-1	TRBD1	.	TRBV24-1	15	TGTGCCACCAGTGATTTAGTCCAGGGGGCGAATGAGCAGTTCTTC	CATSDLVQGANEQFF
TRBJ2-7	.	few	TRBV29-1	14	TGCAGCGTTGCAAGGCTAGGAAATCCCTACGAGCAGTACTTC	CSVARLGNPYEQYF
TRBJ2-3	TRBD2	few	TRBV20-1	15	TGCAGTTTGCTAGGCGGCGGGGGGAAAGGCGATACGCAGTATTTT	CSLLGGGGKGDTQYF